The 24 T cell receptor beta chains given below trace back to one sample, sequenced in a study of shared clonotypes between healthy human individuals (dated by TCRdb to 2020 to 2021). Library preparation was by the immunoSEQ multiplex PCR assay. TCRdb took over this immuneACCESS table, retaining in-frame rearrangements with V and J assigned. Such tables are incomplete; in checked studies, under half of the missing clones stem from an unresolved V gene, and the remainder is unexplained. The sample yields approximately 2,300,000 clones; 85% to 95% were counted once. 0.3% to 0.45% of the sample goes to the ten largest clones. The specimen was naive CD4+ T cells from PBMCs. The sample's cell subset or site label is to be understood as: CD45RA+ positively selected. These receptors originate from a man between 18 and 29 years old in good health. Some clones in this sample may be carry-over from other donors' samples.

The chain joins TRBV18 to TRBJ2-5, with no clear D. From germline, CDR1 is KGHSH and CDR2 LQKENI. The CDR3 has 15 amino acids. Trimming left V 3 bases short and J 2 bases short, with 13 bases between. The chain's CDR3 is CASSPGALGQETQYF. CDR3 nucleotides: TGTGCCAGCTCACCCGGAGCGCTGGGGCAAGAGACCCAGTACTTC. Combining the CDR3 with reference TRBV18 and TRBJ2-5 gives the whole variable domain NAGVMQNPRHLVRRRGQEARLRCSPMKGHSHVYWYRQLPEEGLKFMVYLQKENIIDESGMPKERFSAEFPKEGPSILRIQQVVRGDSAAYFCASSPGALGQETQYFGPGTRLLVL.

The V call is TRBV25-1, the J call TRBJ2-1; 8 nucleotides match TRBD2. CDR1 MGHDK and CDR2 SYGVNS come from the germline V gene. V trimming: 1 base; J trimming: 5 bases; junction bases outside the gene matches: 4. This CDR3 spans 15 amino acids. CDR3 in amino acids: CASSEFTSGHNEQFF. In DNA, the CDR3 is TGTGCCAGCAGTGAATTTACTAGCGGTCACAATGAGCAGTTCTTC.

The chain combines TRBV4-2 with TRBJ2-7; no clear D gene. Trimming pared 4 bases from V and 1 base from J, leaving 11 bases between. Per the germline V gene, CDR1 is LGHNA and CDR2 is YNFKEQ. The CDR3 loop spans 14 amino acids. CDR3 protein: CASSRAGPSYEQYF. The CDR3 DNA reads TGTGCCAGCAGCCGGGCAGGCCCGTCCTACGAGCAGTACTTC.

The chain carries TRBV6-4 and TRBJ2-3; TRBD2 matches 10 bases. Looked up from germline, CDR1 is MRHNA and CDR2 is SNTAGT. V was clipped by 6 bases and J by 3 bases; unmatched bases: 3. The CDR3 sequence is 14 residues long. CDR3 residues: CASSPTSGTDTQYF. The CDR3, as DNA: TGTGCCAGCAGCCCGACTAGCGGGACAGATACGCAGTATTTT.

This clone came up a few times. This chain links TRBV29-1 with TRBJ1-1; D call uncertain. V was cut by 6 bases and J by 6 bases, with 14 bases left in between. The CDR3 has 12 amino acids. CDR1 and CDR2 from the germline V gene are SQVTM and ANQGSEA. Written as DNA, the CDR3 is TGCAGCGTAGGTACAGACCCATCTGAAGCTTTCTTT. The encoded protein is CSVGTDPSEAFF.

As for this clone: Other DNA sequences in this specimen translate into the identical CDR3. V usage is TRBV5-1 and J usage is TRBJ2-5; D remains ambiguous. The CDR3 spans 13 residues. Trimming pared 6 bases from V and 2 bases from J, leaving 11 bases between. Germline-derived CDR1 and CDR2 are SGHRS and YFSETQ. The CDR3 DNA sequence: TGCGCCAGCACCCCAAGCCCGCAAGAGACCCAGTACTTC. Translating gives CASTPSPQETQYF.

V is TRBV11-1 and J is TRBJ2-3, with D unresolved. Germline assignment: CDR1 SGHAT and CDR2 FQDESV (reference sequence). The CDR3 contains 13 residues. The ends were cut back, 3 bases at V and 3 bases at J, with 7 bases in the middle. CDR3 sequence reads: CASSFPRTDTQYF. CDR3 DNA: TGTGCCAGCAGCTTTCCCCGAACAGATACGCAGTATTTT.

The chain carries TRBV19 and TRBJ1-2; 8 nucleotides match TRBD1. The CDR3 covers 14 residues. The J segment lost 8 bases and the V segment lost 3 bases, leaving 8 bases of the junction unmatched. Germline lookup yields CDR1 LNHDA and CDR2 SQIVND (reference sequence). The CDR3 DNA sequence: TGTGCCAGTAGTATCGGGGACAGGACCATGGGCTACACCTTC. It codes for CASSIGDRTMGYTF.

This chain links TRBV11-2 with TRBJ2-7; possible D gene TRBD1, 6 bases. The CDR3 is made up of 13 amino acids. Per the germline V gene, CDR1 is SGHAT and CDR2 is FQNNGV. The ends were cut back, 1 base at V and 9 bases at J, with 13 bases in the middle. The DNA for the CDR3 is TGTGCCAGCAGCTTAGTCCGACAGGTTGGGCAGTACTTC. The encoded protein is CASSLVRQVGQYF. Variable domain in full (rest from reference TRBV11-2 and TRBJ2-7): EAGVAQSPRYKIIEKRQSVAFWCNPISGHATLYWYQQILGQGPKLLIQFQNNGVVDDSQLPKDRFSAERLKGVDSTLKIQPAKLEDSAVYLCASSLVRQVGQYFGPGTRLTVT.

As concerns this clone: This same CDR3 is encoded by further DNA sequences in the sample. The chain links TRBV9 to TRBJ1-2; D is uncertain. This CDR3 is 13 amino acids long. CDR1 is SGDLS and CDR2 is YYNGEE in the germline V gene. Trimming stripped 0 bases from V and 3 bases from J, with 6 bases between. The CDR3 region has the DNA TGTGCCAGCAGCGTAGCCGGGGACTATGGCTACACCTTC. Translated, it gives CASSVAGDYGYTF.

The chain links TRBV28 to TRBJ2-1; D might be TRBD1 (6 bases). CDR1 and CDR2 from the germline V gene are MDHEN and SYDVKM. Trimming removed 5 bases at V and 3 bases at J, with 17 bases between. The CDR3 sequence is 16 residues long. The DNA of the CDR3 is TGTGCCAGCAGTCCCCCGGTCGTGGGACACTACAATGAGCAGTTCTTC. Encoded protein: CASSPPVVGHYNEQFF. The variable domain in full, with the rest retrieved from reference TRBV28 and TRBJ2-1, is DVKVTQSSRYLVKRTGEKVFLECVQDMDHENMFWYRQDPGLGLRLIYFSYDVKMKEKGDIPEGYSVSREKKERFSLILESASTNQTSMYLCASSPPVVGHYNEQFFGPGTRLTVL.

This chain's CDR3 is CASSLNWVAEGTQYF. The DNA for the CDR3 is TGTGCCAGCAGCTTGAATTGGGTGGCCGAGGGGACCCAGTACTTC. The V gene is TRBV5-4, the J gene TRBJ2-5; the D gene is possibly TRBD2 (5 bases). The CDR3 is 15 amino acids. Germline V CDR1 and CDR2: SGHNT, YYREEE (reference sequence). V was shortened by 1 base and J by 7 bases, with 17 bases between the two germline ends. Full variable domain (rest looked up from reference TRBV5-4 and TRBJ2-5): ETGVTQSPTHLIKTRGQQVTLRCSSQSGHNTVSWYQQALGQGPQFIFQYYREEENGRGNFPPRFSGLQFPNYSSELNVNALELDDSALYLCASSLNWVAEGTQYFGPGTRLLVL.

CDR3 nucleotide sequence: TGTGCCACCCAGCAAGGGGCAGGGTACGATCAGCCCCAGCATTTT. As protein: CATQQGAGYDQPQHF. The gene calls are TRBV15 and TRBJ1-5; a possible D gene is TRBD1 (5 bases). Trimming removed 8 bases from V and 5 bases from J, with 19 bases in between. In germline, CDR1 is LNHNV, CDR2 YYDKDF (reference sequence). CDR3 size: 15 residues.

The chain is built from TRBV2 and TRBJ2-1; D may be TRBD1 or TRBD2 (6 bases each). The V gene's germline CDR1 is SNHLY and CDR2 FYNNEI. CDR3 size: 18 residues. V dropped 4 bases and J dropped 0 bases, with 19 bases sitting between them. The CDR3 sequence: CASSGGALGAGSYNEQFF. The CDR3 region has the DNA TGTGCCAGCAGTGGGGGGGCGCTTGGAGCGGGCTCCTACAATGAGCAGTTCTTC. Supplemented by reference TRBV2 and TRBJ2-1, the full variable domain reads EPEVTQTPSHQVTQMGQEVILRCVPISNHLYFYWYRQILGQKVEFLVSFYNNEISEKSEIFDDQFSVERPDGSNFTLKIRSTKLEDSAMYFCASSGGALGAGSYNEQFFGPGTRLTVL.

V and J are TRBV27 and TRBJ2-7, with 7 bases matching TRBD1. V trimming: 2 bases; J trimming: 3 bases; junction bases outside the gene matches: 4. Germline CDR1 is MNHEY and CDR2 is SMNVEV (reference sequence). The CDR3 is 14 amino acids. Here the CDR3 DNA reads TGTGCCAGCAGTTTAAAGGACAGGCACTACGAGCAGTACTTC. Its protein is CASSLKDRHYEQYF.

The chain joins TRBV5-1 to TRBJ2-2; D unresolved. Trimming removed 3 bases at V and 1 base at J, with 13 bases between. The CDR3 is 16 residues long. CDR1 and CDR2 from the germline V gene are SGHRS and YFSETQ. Here the CDR3 DNA reads TGCGCCAGCAGCTCGCGGCCAGCCCTGAACACCGGGGAGCTGTTTTTT. Amino acid sequence: CASSSRPALNTGELFF.

The chain joins TRBV28 to TRBJ2-4, with 11 bases identical to TRBD2. The germline gives CDR1 MDHEN, CDR2 SYDVKM. The V gene end was trimmed by 5 bases and the J gene end by 0 bases; junction bases not matched to a gene: 3. There are 16 residues in the CDR3. The CDR3 here is CASSTGLAGAKNIQYF. The CDR3 DNA is TGTGCCAGCAGTACCGGACTAGCGGGAGCCAAAAACATTCAGTACTTC.

This clone was recorded a few times. This chain connects TRBV18 to TRBJ1-1; weak D call: TRBD1 (5 bases). This CDR3 comprises 15 residues. The germline V and J ends were trimmed by 2 bases and 0 bases, with 10 bases remaining between them. Per the germline V gene, CDR1 is KGHSH and CDR2 is LQKENI. In DNA form, the CDR3 reads TGTGCCAGCTCACCAATCAAACAGGTGAACACTGAAGCTTTCTTT. Translation: CASSPIKQVNTEAFF.

V gene TRBV29-1 combines with J gene TRBJ1-3; tentatively, D is TRBD1 (5 bases). The CDR3 loop spans 13 amino acids. Germline V gives CDR1 SQVTM, CDR2 ANQGSEA. Trimming removed 7 bases from V and 7 bases from J, with 17 bases in between. The CDR3 sequence is CSAQKRGENTIYF. CDR3 DNA: TGCAGCGCACAAAAGAGAGGGGAGAACACCATATATTTT.

Concerning this clone itself: Other DNA sequences within the sample encode an identical CDR3. The rearrangement uses TRBV18 and TRBJ2-1; D tentatively reads TRBD1 or TRBD2 (5 bases each). Germline lookup yields CDR1 KGHSH and CDR2 LQKENI. The CDR3 length is 14 residues. V shed 2 bases and J shed 4 bases, with 9 bases lying between them. CDR3 DNA: TGTGCCAGCTCACCAACCGGGACGTACAATGAGCAGTTCTTC. Its protein product is CASSPTGTYNEQFF.

The chain couples TRBV10-3 to TRBJ2-1; 8 nucleotides match TRBD2. The CDR3 totals 15 residues. Germline CDR1 is ENHRY and CDR2 is SYGVKD. With 5 bases clipped from V and 10 bases from J, the junction kept 13 bases outside the gene matches. CDR3: CAISYGLAPRSEQFF. DNA of the CDR3: TGTGCCATCAGTTACGGACTAGCTCCACGGTCCGAGCAGTTCTTC.

The chain couples TRBV28 to TRBJ1-3; D unclear. CDR3 length: 14 amino acids. From germline, CDR1 is MDHEN and CDR2 SYDVKM. V was pared by 8 bases and J by 0 bases, with 11 bases between. CDR3 sequence reads: CASASTFSGNTIYF. The DNA of the CDR3 is TGTGCCAGCGCCTCTACCTTCTCTGGAAACACCATATATTTT.

J is TRBJ2-7 and V is TRBV4-1; D is tentatively TRBD1 or TRBD2 (6 bases each). The CDR3 loop spans 17 amino acids. Trimming removed 1 base at V and 2 bases at J, with 18 bases between. Germline assignment: CDR1 MGHRA and CDR2 YSYEKL. CDR3 loop: CASSQVARGGGAYEQYF. CDR3 DNA sequence: TGCGCCAGCAGCCAAGTGGCACGAGGGGGAGGTGCCTACGAGCAGTACTTC.

J is TRBJ2-1 and V is TRBV19; D ambiguous. V was trimmed by 1 base and J by 3 bases, leaving 7 bases between them. The CDR3 has 14 residues. CDR1 LNHDA and CDR2 SQIVND come from the germline V gene (reference sequence). CDR3 in amino acids: CASSIARHYNEQFF. CDR3 DNA sequence: TGTGCCAGTAGTATAGCACGGCACTACAATGAGCAGTTCTTC.